This T cell receptor beta chain was obtained from a study of cytotoxic CD8 clonotypes in ibrutinib-treated CLL. Germline V gene lookup returns CDR1 MNHEY and CDR2 SMNVEV (reference sequence). This CDR3 has 14 residues. The V gene end was trimmed by 5 bases and the J gene end by 7 bases; junction bases not matched to a gene: 6. Profiling relied on immunoSEQ multiplex PCR, and the TCRdb table lists in-frame clones only, not all of them. The sample carries 15,000 or so clones, 50% to 75% recorded once. The chain uses TRBV27 and TRBJ1-5; 9 nucleotides agree with TRBD1. Sequencing used PBMCs, obtained after 12 months of ibrutinib treatment. The clonotype originates from a human donor with chronic lymphocytic leukemia. The DNA for the CDR3 is TGTGCCAGCAGTCCGACAGGGGGAGAACAGCCCCAGCATTTT. It encodes CASSPTGGEQPQHF.